This TCR beta chain was captured by sequencing in a study of T-cell memory formation after mild COVID-19. Overall study findings and caveats: Whether second-wave clones peaking at day 37 were SARS-CoV-2 specific went unconfirmed. A subset of responding clones appeared in pre-infection memory, suggesting cross-reactive memory joined. Balance between CD4 and CD8 was seen in clones contracting day 15 to 85, and a CD4+ lean was seen in later expanders.

A remark on this clonotype: Its antigen is not identified. A read error may produce the germline difference seen at one junction end.

The germline V gene encodes CDR1 SSHAT and CDR2 FNYEAQ (reference sequence). The CDR3 is 15 residues long. After 5'RACE with constant-segment primers, TCR alpha and TCR beta cDNA libraries carrying sample barcodes and UMIs were obtained. Each CDR3 protein is one row after TCRdb ran MiXCR on the 5' RACE reads. This sample yields around 500,000 distinct CDR3 sequences, of which around a sixth are seen a single time; roughly 12% belongs to the top ten. The sequenced sample was PBMCs or a T cell subset sorted from them (not recorded which). This receptor was obtained from an adult woman who had mild COVID-19 (a few samples of this study predate the infection). Cell type and time point are not known. The gene calls are TRBV7-7 and TRBJ2-1, with 7 positions matching TRBD2. The CDR3 region has the DNA TGTGCTAGCAGCCCCGGGCGGGAGTTTCTCAATGAGCAGTTCTTC. Its translation: CASSPGREFLNEQFF.